These T cell receptor beta chains were read from a single sample in a study of blood T cell repertoires in COVID-19. Profiled with immunoSEQ multiplex PCR; TCRdb holds only in-frame clones, not every one. The sample includes about 120,000 clones, 85% to 90% of them seen just once. The sample was peripheral blood. The receptors here all came from a man in his sixties or seventies with active or convalescent COVID-19. Both conserved end residues are part of each CDR3. The order of the fields is D gene, clone size, J gene, V gene, CDR3 protein, CDR3 DNA. D genes are given only for firm matches. Not every row has a clone size; where given, it reads once, few, many or a size class.

d_gene: -; abundance: -; j_gene: TRBJ1-1; v_gene: TRBV7-9; CDR3aa: CASSLPPETNTEAFF; CDR3nt: TGTGCCAGCAGCTTACCTCCGGAGACGAACACTGAAGCTTTCTTT
d_gene: -; abundance: -; j_gene: TRBJ1-2; v_gene: TRBV19; CDR3aa: CASSEIRQGMDYGYTF; CDR3nt: TGTGCCAGTAGCGAGATAAGGCAGGGGATGGACTATGGCTACACCTTC
d_gene: TRBD2; abundance: -; j_gene: TRBJ2-1; v_gene: TRBV28; CDR3aa: CASSFRLAGGAQFF; CDR3nt: TGTGCCAGCAGTTTCAGACTAGCGGGAGGAGCGCAGTTCTTC
d_gene: -; abundance: few; j_gene: TRBJ1-3; v_gene: TRBV7-2; CDR3aa: CASSLGVNSGNTIYF; CDR3nt: TGTGCCAGCAGCTTAGGAGTCAACTCTGGAAACACCATATATTTT
d_gene: -; abundance: -; j_gene: TRBJ2-6; v_gene: TRBV19; CDR3aa: CASSISLSSGANVLTF; CDR3nt: TGTGCCAGTAGTATATCCCTGTCCTCTGGGGCCAACGTCCTGACTTTC
d_gene: -; abundance: -; j_gene: TRBJ1-5; v_gene: TRBV13; CDR3aa: CASSLGALSNQPQHF; CDR3nt: TGTGCCAGCAGCTTGGGGGCCCTTAGCAATCAGCCCCAGCATTTT
d_gene: TRBD2; abundance: few; j_gene: TRBJ2-7; v_gene: TRBV19; CDR3aa: CASSVSGGREQYF; CDR3nt: TGTGCCAGTAGTGTAAGCGGGGGCCGCGAGCAGTACTTC
d_gene: -; abundance: -; j_gene: TRBJ2-3; v_gene: TRBV6-5; CDR3aa: CASSSGGNTDTQYF; CDR3nt: TGTGCCAGCAGTTCAGGAGGGAACACAGATACGCAGTATTTT
d_gene: TRBD2; abundance: once; j_gene: TRBJ2-7; v_gene: TRBV28; CDR3aa: CASSVSGRADEQYF; CDR3nt: TGTGCCAGCAGTGTTAGCGGGAGGGCTGACGAGCAGTACTTC
d_gene: -; abundance: -; j_gene: TRBJ2-5; v_gene: TRBV5-4; CDR3aa: CASSGSQETQYF; CDR3nt: TGTGCCAGCAGTGGTAGTCAAGAGACCCAGTACTTC
d_gene: TRBD1; abundance: -; j_gene: TRBJ2-3; v_gene: TRBV6-5; CDR3aa: CASSYPGQGTDTQYF; CDR3nt: TGTGCCAGCAGTTACCCGGGACAGGGAACAGATACGCAGTATTTT
d_gene: TRBD1; abundance: -; j_gene: TRBJ2-5; v_gene: TRBV9; CDR3aa: CASSTGEETQYF; CDR3nt: TGTGCCAGCAGCACAGGGGAAGAGACCCAGTACTTC
d_gene: -; abundance: -; j_gene: TRBJ1-5; v_gene: TRBV4-1; CDR3aa: CASSQEAHRLHQPQHF; CDR3nt: TGCGCCAGCAGCCAAGAAGCCCACAGGTTACATCAGCCCCAGCATTTT
d_gene: TRBD2; abundance: -; j_gene: TRBJ2-2; v_gene: TRBV7-3; CDR3aa: CASSSRLAGGLVANTGELFF; CDR3nt: TGTGCCAGCAGCTCAAGACTAGCGGGAGGTCTCGTAGCGAACACCGGGGAGCTGTTTTTT
d_gene: TRBD2; abundance: -; j_gene: TRBJ2-1; v_gene: TRBV24-1; CDR3aa: CATSDKWTSGYNEQFF; CDR3nt: TGTGCCACCAGTGATAAATGGACTAGCGGATACAATGAGCAGTTCTTC
d_gene: -; abundance: -; j_gene: TRBJ1-1; v_gene: TRBV27; CDR3aa: CASRSRGNTEAFF; CDR3nt: TGTGCCAGCAGAAGCAGGGGGAACACTGAAGCTTTCTTT
d_gene: TRBD1; abundance: -; j_gene: TRBJ1-1; v_gene: TRBV27; CDR3aa: CASSLLGGGTEAFF; CDR3nt: TGTGCCAGCAGTTTATTAGGGGGCGGCACTGAAGCTTTCTTT
d_gene: -; abundance: -; j_gene: TRBJ1-1; v_gene: TRBV21-1; CDR3aa: CASRSGQQNTEAFF; CDR3nt: TGTGCCAGCAGATCAGGGCAACAGAACACTGAAGCTTTCTTT
d_gene: -; abundance: -; j_gene: TRBJ2-2; v_gene: TRBV6-5; CDR3aa: CASSYSAARNTGELFF; CDR3nt: TGTGCCAGCAGTTACTCGGCGGCCCGGAACACCGGGGAGCTGTTTTTT
d_gene: -; abundance: once; j_gene: TRBJ1-4; v_gene: TRBV2; CDR3aa: CASRGLLGEKLFF; CDR3nt: TGTGCCAGCAGGGGACTTCTAGGGGAAAAACTGTTTTTT
d_gene: -; abundance: -; j_gene: TRBJ1-1; v_gene: TRBV15; CDR3aa: CATSRDPPQMNTEAFF; CDR3nt: TGTGCCACCAGCAGAGATCCCCCACAGATGAACACTGAAGCTTTCTTT
d_gene: TRBD2; abundance: -; j_gene: TRBJ2-7; v_gene: TRBV9; CDR3aa: CASSAGLASSYEQYF; CDR3nt: TGTGCCAGCAGTGCCGGACTAGCGAGCTCCTACGAGCAGTACTTC
d_gene: TRBD1; abundance: -; j_gene: TRBJ2-6; v_gene: TRBV4-1; CDR3aa: CASSLKYGQATPGANVLTF; CDR3nt: TGCGCCAGCAGCCTGAAATATGGACAGGCCACCCCTGGGGCCAACGTCCTGACTTTC
d_gene: -; abundance: -; j_gene: TRBJ2-1; v_gene: TRBV18; CDR3aa: CASSTGRGNEQFF; CDR3nt: TGTGCCAGCTCCACCGGACGGGGGAATGAGCAGTTCTTC
d_gene: TRBD1; abundance: -; j_gene: TRBJ1-4; v_gene: TRBV9; CDR3aa: CASTRTGAGEKLFF; CDR3nt: TGTGCCAGCACCAGGACAGGGGCGGGGGAAAAACTGTTTTTT
d_gene: -; abundance: -; j_gene: TRBJ1-2; v_gene: TRBV6-4; CDR3aa: CASSDIGGAGGYTF; CDR3nt: TGTGCCAGCAGTGACATTGGAGGGGCTGGTGGCTACACCTTC
d_gene: -; abundance: -; j_gene: TRBJ2-3; v_gene: TRBV28; CDR3aa: CASSLRSVTDTQYF; CDR3nt: TGTGCCAGCAGTTTAAGATCAGTCACAGATACGCAGTATTTT
d_gene: TRBD1; abundance: -; j_gene: TRBJ1-1; v_gene: TRBV18; CDR3aa: CASSSKMTGRHTEAFF; CDR3nt: TGTGCCAGCTCATCTAAGATGACAGGGAGGCACACTGAAGCTTTCTTT
d_gene: -; abundance: -; j_gene: TRBJ2-2; v_gene: TRBV12-3/TRBV12-4; CDR3aa: CASSPNGGGELFF; CDR3nt: TGTGCCAGCAGTCCCAACGGCGGCGGGGAGCTGTTTTTT
d_gene: TRBD1; abundance: -; j_gene: TRBJ1-4; v_gene: TRBV7-8; CDR3aa: CASSRDRGEKLFF; CDR3nt: TGTGCCAGCAGCCGGGACAGGGGTGAAAAACTGTTTTTT
d_gene: -; abundance: -; j_gene: TRBJ2-2; v_gene: TRBV1; CDR3aa: CTSSQAPGLAGAGENTGELFF; CDR3nt: TGCACCAGCAGCCAAGCCCCCGGACTAGCGGGAGCCGGCGAAAACACCGGGGAGCTGTTTTTT
d_gene: -; abundance: -; j_gene: TRBJ1-4; v_gene: TRBV18; CDR3aa: CASSPEFGGKLFF; CDR3nt: TGTGCCAGCTCACCGGAGTTCGGTGGAAAACTGTTTTTT
d_gene: -; abundance: -; j_gene: TRBJ2-3; v_gene: TRBV27; CDR3aa: CASSSEGRTDTQYF; CDR3nt: TGTGCCAGCAGCTCCGAAGGGAGGACAGATACGCAGTATTTT
d_gene: -; abundance: -; j_gene: TRBJ2-1; v_gene: TRBV6-5; CDR3aa: CASKTGAVEQFF; CDR3nt: TGTGCCAGCAAGACGGGAGCTGTTGAGCAGTTCTTC
d_gene: TRBD2; abundance: -; j_gene: TRBJ2-7; v_gene: TRBV7-9; CDR3aa: CASSPIWAGERSYEQYF; CDR3nt: TGTGCCAGCAGTCCAATTTGGGCGGGAGAAAGGTCCTACGAGCAGTACTTC
d_gene: TRBD1; abundance: -; j_gene: TRBJ1-1; v_gene: TRBV5-5; CDR3aa: CASSLDRGLIDETEAFF; CDR3nt: TGTGCCAGCAGCTTGGACAGGGGATTAATAGATGAGACTGAAGCTTTCTTT
d_gene: TRBD1; abundance: -; j_gene: TRBJ1-1; v_gene: TRBV10-1; CDR3aa: CASSEGTGVFTEAFF; CDR3nt: TGCGCCAGCAGTGAGGGGACAGGGGTTTTTACTGAAGCTTTCTTT
d_gene: -; abundance: -; j_gene: TRBJ2-5; v_gene: TRBV5-1; CDR3aa: CASSPGPSRETQYF; CDR3nt: TGCGCCAGCAGCCCGGGCCCTAGCCGAGAGACCCAGTACTTC
d_gene: TRBD2; abundance: once; j_gene: TRBJ2-1; v_gene: TRBV9; CDR3aa: CASSVPSGLAPSGFF; CDR3nt: TGTGCCAGCAGCGTCCCGTCGGGACTAGCGCCCTCCGGGTTCTTC
d_gene: TRBD1; abundance: -; j_gene: TRBJ1-2; v_gene: TRBV6-4; CDR3aa: CASSVTGSYGYTF; CDR3nt: TGTGCCAGCAGTGTGACAGGGTCGTATGGCTACACCTTC
d_gene: TRBD1; abundance: -; j_gene: TRBJ1-1; v_gene: TRBV28; CDR3aa: CASSPSTGIGGEAFF; CDR3nt: TGTGCCAGCAGTCCTTCGACAGGGATCGGTGGTGAAGCTTTCTTT
d_gene: -; abundance: -; j_gene: TRBJ1-1; v_gene: TRBV28; CDR3aa: CVSKTMNTEAFF; CDR3nt: TGTGTGTCCAAGACTATGAACACTGAAGCTTTCTTT
d_gene: TRBD1; abundance: -; j_gene: TRBJ2-7; v_gene: TRBV7-9; CDR3aa: CASSNTDRAEQYF; CDR3nt: TGTGCCAGCAGCAACACTGACAGGGCCGAGCAGTACTTC
d_gene: TRBD2; abundance: -; j_gene: TRBJ2-1; v_gene: TRBV7-8; CDR3aa: CASSLAGTSNSEQFF; CDR3nt: TGTGCCAGCAGCTTAGCCGGGACTAGTAACAGTGAGCAGTTCTTC
d_gene: -; abundance: -; j_gene: TRBJ2-7; v_gene: TRBV7-9; CDR3aa: CASSPRGVAASYEQYF; CDR3nt: TGTGCCAGCAGCCCCCGTGGGGTAGCGGCCTCCTACGAGCAGTACTTC